The rows below give T cell receptor beta chains drawn from one sample of a study of T cells in Graves' hyperthyroidism and ophthalmopathy. One entry per CDR3 protein results from TCRdb running MiXCR on the multiplex PCR reads. The data contain roughly 330,000 distinct CDR3 sequences, 15% to 20% of them seen just once; the ten biggest clones take up approximately 33%. The sequencing sample was made of blood. The receptors derive from a man aged 25-45 years with Graves' hyperthyroidism. Each CDR3 is given with its conserved first and last residue. The D gene is left open where the match is weak. Size is stated for part of the rows, as once, few or many counts, or as a class when the clone is expanded.

d_call clone_size j_call v_call cdr3_nt cdr3_aa
. few TRBJ1-2 TRBV11-3 TGTGCCAGCAGCAAGGACGGGTCTGATGGCTACACCTTC CASSKDGSDGYTF
. few TRBJ2-2 TRBV20-1 TGCAGTGCTCTACCGGACTACCGCGGGGAGCTGTTTTTT CSALPDYRGELFF
. many TRBJ2-7 TRBV5-1 TGCGCCAGCAGCCCCGGATCAGGCCCCGAGCAGTACTTC CASSPGSGPEQYF
TRBD1 many TRBJ2-7 TRBV10-3 TGTGCCATCAGCCCCGGGACAGGGTACCACGAGCAGTACTTC CAISPGTGYHEQYF
. . TRBJ1-4 TRBV20-1 TGCAGTGCTAGAGTTCCGGGTGCAACTAGTGAAAAACTGTTTTTT CSARVPGATSEKLFF
. many TRBJ2-3 TRBV7-6 TGTGCCAGCAGCTTAGGGCGGTCGGGTACGCAGTATTTT CASSLGRSGTQYF
. many TRBJ2-3 TRBV10-2 TGCGCCAGCAGCTTGAGACTACGGATAGGGGATACGCAGTATTTT CASSLRLRIGDTQYF
. many TRBJ2-7 TRBV19 TGTGCCAGTAGTATGAGGGTAGGAATCTACGAGCAGTACTTC CASSMRVGIYEQYF
TRBD2 many TRBJ2-7 TRBV6-1 TGTGCCAGCAGTTATGGGACTAGCGGGATGATCGAGCAGTACTTC CASSYGTSGMIEQYF
TRBD1 . TRBJ1-1 TRBV6-1 TGTGCCAGCAGCAGCGCGACCCAGGGGGCTGACACTGAAGCTTTCTTT CASSSATQGADTEAFF
. . TRBJ1-4 TRBV6-5 TGTGCCAGCAGTTACTCACAGGGTTGGAGTGAAAAACTGTTTTTT CASSYSQGWSEKLFF
. many TRBJ1-1 TRBV2 TGTGCCAGCAGTGACCCCAGGGTGGGCACTGAAGCTTTCTTT CASSDPRVGTEAFF
. many TRBJ2-5 TRBV18 TGTGCCAGCTCACCCAGATTATCGGACAGCCAAGAGACCCAGTACTTC CASSPRLSDSQETQYF
TRBD1 . TRBJ2-1 TRBV24-1 TGTGCCACCAGTGAACCAGGGGGCTTCGTGGGAAAGCAGTTCTTC CATSEPGGFVGKQFF
. . TRBJ2-1 TRBV29-1 TGCAGCGTTGTTCCCGGGAGCTCCTACGAGCAGTTCTTC CSVVPGSSYEQFF
. many TRBJ1-5 TRBV6-2/TRBV6-3 TGTGCCAGCAGTTCCCGGACCTGGGCGGCAAATCAGCCCCAGCATTTT CASSSRTWAANQPQHF
. . TRBJ2-2 TRBV20-1 TGCAGCGCAAGGGACTTCCCGAACACCGGGGAGCTGTTTTTT CSARDFPNTGELFF
TRBD1 . TRBJ1-4 TRBV10-3 TGTGCCATCAGTGAAGGAGACAGGGGGCCAACTAATGAAAAACTGTTTTTT CAISEGDRGPTNEKLFF
TRBD2 many TRBJ2-1 TRBV3-1 TGTGCCAGCCCAATGACTAGCGGGAGGGCGGGCTACTACAATGAGCAGTTCTTC CASPMTSGRAGYYNEQFF
TRBD1 many TRBJ2-7 TRBV11-2 TGTGCCAGCAGCTTAGATTATGGACAGGGCCTCTACGAGCAGTACTTC CASSLDYGQGLYEQYF
. many TRBJ2-5 TRBV12-3/TRBV12-4 TGTGCCAGCGGCATTCAAGAGACCCAGTACTTC CASGIQETQYF
. many TRBJ2-5 TRBV7-9 TGTGCCAGCAGCTTTCAGAGGGGATTCCAAGAGACCCAGTACTTC CASSFQRGFQETQYF
. many TRBJ2-7 TRBV27 TGTGCCAGCAGTTTAAGTCTCGGGACACGGATCTACGAGCAGTACTTC CASSLSLGTRIYEQYF
TRBD2 few TRBJ2-1 TRBV20-1 TGCAGTGCTAGAGATACTAGCGGGCTCCACAATGAGCAGTTCTTC CSARDTSGLHNEQFF
TRBD2 . TRBJ2-7 TRBV12-3/TRBV12-4 TGTGACAGCAGTTCGGGGGGGGGTCTCGTCGACGAGCAGTACTTC CDSSSGGGLVDEQYF
. many TRBJ2-7 TRBV6-2/TRBV6-3 TGTGCCAGCAGCCAGGGGTTCTACGAGCAGTACTTC CASSQGFYEQYF
. . TRBJ2-5 TRBV5-1 TGCGCCAGCACTTACACTCAAGAGACCCAGTACTTC CASTYTQETQYF
. few TRBJ2-5 TRBV20-1 TGCAGTGCTAGTTGGGCAGACTACCAAGAGACCCAGTACTTC CSASWADYQETQYF